This TCR beta chain was sequenced for a study of shared clonotypes between healthy human individuals. The germline V gene encodes CDR1 SGHVS and CDR2 FQNEAQ. There are 16 residues in the CDR3. Trimming shortened V by 5 bases and J by 0 bases, and 13 bases separated the two germline ends. TCRdb's table, derived via immunoSEQ multiplex PCR, lists solely in-frame clones and lacks some. The top ten clones hold around 13% of a sample with around 440,000 clones, 75% to 80% of them seen once. The V and J genes are TRBV7-8 and TRBJ2-2; TRBD1 might be the D (5 bases). The receptor was isolated from a woman aged 40 to 55 in good health. Some clones in this sample may be carry-over from other donors' samples. The source material was PBMCs. DNA of the CDR3: TGTGCCAGCAGCAAAAGAACAGGACCGAACACCGGGGAGCTGTTTTTT. Residues: CASSKRTGPNTGELFF.